This T cell receptor beta chain emerged from a study of immune cell composition in non-small cell lung cancer. This CDR3 is 14 amino acids long. Germline V gene sequence: CDR1 SGHRS, CDR2 YFSETQ. V was trimmed by 4 bases and J by 5 bases, leaving 15 bases between them. Some clones are missing from TCRdb's copy, which holds only in-frame ones; the method was immunoSEQ multiplex PCR. The sample carries 14,000 to 15,000 clones, 69% recorded once. The TCR originated in a human donor with non-small cell lung cancer. Sequencing input: lung tumor tissue. The chain combines TRBV5-1 with TRBJ2-5; D may be TRBD1 (6 bases). The CDR3 region is CASSHAGARETQYF. The CDR3 nucleotides are TGCGCCAGCAGCCACGCAGGGGCTCGGGAGACCCAGTACTTC.